The clone carrying this TCR beta chain was recorded at least ten times. Its antigen is undetermined. The sample belongs to a study of identical twins. The CDR3 runs to 18 residues. V shed 5 bases and J shed 2 bases, with 23 bases lying between them. Germline values: CDR1 MDHEN, CDR2 SYDVKM. Overall study results and limits: Twins shared beta out-of-frame sequences in excess, but this excess was weaker. Out-of-frame alpha sequences common to twins were enriched for low generation probability. Fewer insertions marked abundant cord blood beta clonotypes; young adult naive trended weakly, memory not at all.

MiXCR, applied by TCRdb to the 5' RACE reads, yields one record per CDR3 protein. Among hundreds of thousands of distinct CDR3 sequences, 9% to 15% were seen once, and the ten largest hold 7.2%. These data are also associated with another study on yellow fever vaccine responses in identical twins.

Sequencing was done on a sample of CD8+ T cells sorted from blood. The chain links TRBV28 to TRBJ2-3; perhaps TRBD1 as D (6 bases). The source of this sequence is a woman under 30 in good health. CDR3 in amino acids: CASSPLLSGTPSTDTQYF. The DNA of the CDR3 is TGTGCCAGCAGTCCCCTGCTCTCCGGGACACCTTCCACAGATACGCAGTATTTT.